This T cell receptor (beta chain) was profiled in a study of blood T cell repertoires in COVID-19. Study overall: PBMCs, B-cell-depleted T cells, or T cells were the source of the cDNA or gDNA that made up the material.

Germline CDR1 is SGHTA and CDR2 is FQGNSA. This CDR3 is 15 amino acids long. Trimming pared 7 bases from V and 0 bases from J, leaving 13 bases between. This clone occurred a few times. Using immunoSEQ multiplex PCR, the repertoire was profiled, and TCRdb retains in-frame clones only, with some absent. This table holds 90,000 to 100,000 clones, around 75% found once. Sequenced: peripheral blood. This chain joins TRBV7-2 and TRBJ1-5; D possibly corresponds to TRBD1 (5 bases). This sequence was found in a man in his 70s with acute or convalescent COVID-19. CDR3 nucleotides: TGTGCCAGCACCCCCGGGGGAACTAGCAATCAGCCCCAGCATTTT. Residues: CASTPGGTSNQPQHF.